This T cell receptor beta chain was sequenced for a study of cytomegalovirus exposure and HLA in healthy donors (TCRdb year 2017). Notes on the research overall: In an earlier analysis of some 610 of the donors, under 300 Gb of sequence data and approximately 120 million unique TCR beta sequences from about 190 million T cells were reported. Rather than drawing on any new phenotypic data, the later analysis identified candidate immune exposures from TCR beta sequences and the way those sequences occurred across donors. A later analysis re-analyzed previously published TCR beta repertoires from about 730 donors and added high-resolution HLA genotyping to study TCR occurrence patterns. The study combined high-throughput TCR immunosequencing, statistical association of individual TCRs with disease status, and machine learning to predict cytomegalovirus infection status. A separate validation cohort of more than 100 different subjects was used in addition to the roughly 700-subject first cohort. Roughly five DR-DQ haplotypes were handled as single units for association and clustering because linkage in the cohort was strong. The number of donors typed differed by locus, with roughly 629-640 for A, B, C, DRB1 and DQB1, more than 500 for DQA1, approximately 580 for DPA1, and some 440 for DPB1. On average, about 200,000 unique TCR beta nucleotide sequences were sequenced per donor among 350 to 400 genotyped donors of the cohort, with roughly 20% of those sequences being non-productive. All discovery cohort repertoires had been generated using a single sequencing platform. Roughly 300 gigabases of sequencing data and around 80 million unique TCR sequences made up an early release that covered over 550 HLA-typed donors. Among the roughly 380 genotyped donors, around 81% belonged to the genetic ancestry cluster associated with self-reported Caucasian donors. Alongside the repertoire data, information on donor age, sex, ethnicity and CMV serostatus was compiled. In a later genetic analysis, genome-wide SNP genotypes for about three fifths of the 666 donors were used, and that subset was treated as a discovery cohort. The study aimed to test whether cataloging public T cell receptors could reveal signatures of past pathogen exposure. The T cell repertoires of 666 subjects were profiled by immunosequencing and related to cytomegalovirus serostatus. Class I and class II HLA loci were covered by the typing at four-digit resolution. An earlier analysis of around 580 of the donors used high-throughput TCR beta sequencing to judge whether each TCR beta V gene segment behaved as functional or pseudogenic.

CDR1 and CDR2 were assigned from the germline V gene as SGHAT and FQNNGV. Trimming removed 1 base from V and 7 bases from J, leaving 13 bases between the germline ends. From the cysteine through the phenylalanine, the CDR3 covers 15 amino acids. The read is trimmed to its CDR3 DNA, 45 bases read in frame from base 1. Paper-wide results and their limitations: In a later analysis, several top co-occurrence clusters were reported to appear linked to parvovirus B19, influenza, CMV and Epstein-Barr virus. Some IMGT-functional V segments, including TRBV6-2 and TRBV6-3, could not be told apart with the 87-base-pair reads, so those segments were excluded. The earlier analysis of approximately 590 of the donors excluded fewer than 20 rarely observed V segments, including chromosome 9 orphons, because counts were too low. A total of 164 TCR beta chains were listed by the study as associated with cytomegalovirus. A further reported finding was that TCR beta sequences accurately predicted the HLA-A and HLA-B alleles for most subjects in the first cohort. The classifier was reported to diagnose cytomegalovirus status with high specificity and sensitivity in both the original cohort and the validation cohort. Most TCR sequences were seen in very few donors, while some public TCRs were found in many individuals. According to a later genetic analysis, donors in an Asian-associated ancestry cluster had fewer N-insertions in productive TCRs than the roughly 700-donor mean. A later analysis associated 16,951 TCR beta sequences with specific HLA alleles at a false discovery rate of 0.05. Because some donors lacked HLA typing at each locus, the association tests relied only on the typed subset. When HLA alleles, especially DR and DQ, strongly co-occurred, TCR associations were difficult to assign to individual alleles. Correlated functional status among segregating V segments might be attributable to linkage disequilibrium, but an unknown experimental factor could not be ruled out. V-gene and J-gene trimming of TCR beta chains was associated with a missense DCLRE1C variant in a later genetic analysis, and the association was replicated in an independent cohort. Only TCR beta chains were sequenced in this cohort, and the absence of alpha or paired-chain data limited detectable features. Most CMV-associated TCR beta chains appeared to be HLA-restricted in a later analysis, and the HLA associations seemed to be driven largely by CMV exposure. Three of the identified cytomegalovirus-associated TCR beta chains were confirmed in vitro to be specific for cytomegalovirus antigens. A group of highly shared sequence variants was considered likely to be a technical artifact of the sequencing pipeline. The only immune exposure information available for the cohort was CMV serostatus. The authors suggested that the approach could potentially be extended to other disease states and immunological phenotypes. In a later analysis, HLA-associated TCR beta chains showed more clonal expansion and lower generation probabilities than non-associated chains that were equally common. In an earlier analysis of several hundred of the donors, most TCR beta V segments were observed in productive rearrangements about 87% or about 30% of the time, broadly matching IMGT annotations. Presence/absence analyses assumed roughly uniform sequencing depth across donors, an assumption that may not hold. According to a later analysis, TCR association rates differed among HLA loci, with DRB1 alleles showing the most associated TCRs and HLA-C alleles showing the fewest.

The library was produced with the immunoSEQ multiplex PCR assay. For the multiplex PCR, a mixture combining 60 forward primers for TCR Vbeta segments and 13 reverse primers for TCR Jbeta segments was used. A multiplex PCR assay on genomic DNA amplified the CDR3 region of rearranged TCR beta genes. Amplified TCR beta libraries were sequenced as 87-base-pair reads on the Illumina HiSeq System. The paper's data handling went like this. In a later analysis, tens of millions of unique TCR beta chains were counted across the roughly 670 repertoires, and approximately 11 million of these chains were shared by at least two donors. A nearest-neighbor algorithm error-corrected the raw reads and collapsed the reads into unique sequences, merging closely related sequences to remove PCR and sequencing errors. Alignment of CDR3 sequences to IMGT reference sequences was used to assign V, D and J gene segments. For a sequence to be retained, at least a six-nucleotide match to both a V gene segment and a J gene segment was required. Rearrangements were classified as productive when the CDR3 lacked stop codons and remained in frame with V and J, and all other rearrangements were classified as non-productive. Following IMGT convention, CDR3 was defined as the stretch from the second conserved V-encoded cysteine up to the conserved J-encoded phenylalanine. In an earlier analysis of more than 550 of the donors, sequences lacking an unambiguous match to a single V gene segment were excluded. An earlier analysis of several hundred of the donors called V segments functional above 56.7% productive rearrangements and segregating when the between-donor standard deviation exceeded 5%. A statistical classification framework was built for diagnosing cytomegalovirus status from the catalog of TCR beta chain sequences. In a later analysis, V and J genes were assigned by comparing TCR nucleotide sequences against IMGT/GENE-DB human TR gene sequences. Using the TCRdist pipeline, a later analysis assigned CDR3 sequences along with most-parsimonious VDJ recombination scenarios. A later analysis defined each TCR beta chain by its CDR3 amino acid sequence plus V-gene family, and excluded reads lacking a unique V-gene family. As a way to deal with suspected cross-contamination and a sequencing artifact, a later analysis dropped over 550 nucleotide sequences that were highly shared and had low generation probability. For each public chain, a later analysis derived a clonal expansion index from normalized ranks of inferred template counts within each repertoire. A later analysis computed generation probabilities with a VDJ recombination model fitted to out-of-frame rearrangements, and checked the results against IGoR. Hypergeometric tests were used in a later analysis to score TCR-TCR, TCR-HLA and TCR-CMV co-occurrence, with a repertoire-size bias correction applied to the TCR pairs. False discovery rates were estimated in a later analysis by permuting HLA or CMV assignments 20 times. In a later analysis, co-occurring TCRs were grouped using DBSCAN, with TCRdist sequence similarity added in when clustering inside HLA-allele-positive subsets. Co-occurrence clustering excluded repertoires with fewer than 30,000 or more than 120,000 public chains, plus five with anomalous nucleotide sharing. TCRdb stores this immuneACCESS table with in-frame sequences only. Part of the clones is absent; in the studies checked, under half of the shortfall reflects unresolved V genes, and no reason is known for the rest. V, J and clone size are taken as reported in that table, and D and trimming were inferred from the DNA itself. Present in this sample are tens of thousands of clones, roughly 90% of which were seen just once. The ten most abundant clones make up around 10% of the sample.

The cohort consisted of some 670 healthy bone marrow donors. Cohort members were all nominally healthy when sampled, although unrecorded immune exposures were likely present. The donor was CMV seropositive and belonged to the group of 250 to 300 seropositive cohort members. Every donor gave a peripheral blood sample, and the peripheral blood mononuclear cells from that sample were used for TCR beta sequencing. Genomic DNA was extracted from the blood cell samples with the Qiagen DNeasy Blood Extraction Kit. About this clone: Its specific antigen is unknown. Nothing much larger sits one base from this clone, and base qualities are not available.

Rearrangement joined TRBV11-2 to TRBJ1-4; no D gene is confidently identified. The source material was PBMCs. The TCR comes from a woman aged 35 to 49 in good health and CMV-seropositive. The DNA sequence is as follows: TGTGCCAGCAGCTTAGGGTCCGGGAATGGTGAAAAACTGTTTTTT. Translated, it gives CASSLGSGNGEKLFF.